This is a list of T cell receptor beta chains from one sample in a study of cytomegalovirus exposure and HLA in healthy donors. The method was immunoSEQ multiplex PCR; TCRdb's version includes in-frame clones alone and lacks a portion of them. The sample has 150,000 or so clones; roughly four fifths are singletons. Sequencing input: PBMCs. The receptors were gathered from a man aged 25 to 40 in good health and CMV-seropositive. Both conserved end residues are part of each CDR3. D genes are given only for firm matches. The size entry is marked missing in some rows and otherwise reads once, few, many or a size class.

size	D	V	J	CDR3	DNA
NA	TRBD1	TRBV7-2	TRBJ2-7	CASSLAGQPSSYEQYF	TGTGCCAGCAGCTTAGCGGGACAGCCGAGCTCCTACGAGCAGTACTTC
NA	NA	TRBV1	TRBJ2-5	CTSSQRAGKETQYF	TGCACCAGCAGCCAAAGGGCGGGAAAAGAGACCCAGTACTTC
NA	NA	TRBV7-2	TRBJ1-1	CASSLAPPGAFF	TGTGCCAGCAGCTTAGCCCCGCCAGGTGCTTTCTTT
NA	NA	TRBV6-6	TRBJ1-4	CASSPLQGIPNEKLFF	TGTGCCAGCAGCCCACTCCAGGGGATCCCTAATGAAAAACTGTTTTTT
NA	TRBD1	TRBV7-6	TRBJ1-4	CASSLRTWRQGARGKLFF	TGTGCCAGCAGCTTGAGAACTTGGAGACAGGGGGCCAGGGGAAAACTGTTTTTT
once	TRBD1	TRBV6-1	TRBJ2-1	CASSVQGLNNEQFF	TGTGCCAGCAGTGTACAGGGGCTCAACAATGAGCAGTTCTTC
NA	TRBD1	TRBV2	TRBJ1-5	CASSITGGANQPQHF	TGTGCCAGCAGCATTACAGGGGGTGCCAATCAGCCCCAGCATTTT
NA	TRBD1	TRBV7-2	TRBJ2-1	CASSPQQGSEQFF	TGTGCCAGCAGCCCACAACAGGGGAGTGAGCAGTTCTTC
NA	NA	TRBV7-9	TRBJ2-5	CASSFVGVETQYF	TGTGCCAGCAGCTTTGTAGGGGTAGAGACCCAGTACTTC
NA	NA	TRBV5-5	TRBJ2-7	CASSWGQGTEQYF	TGTGCCAGCAGCTGGGGGCAGGGTACTGAGCAGTACTTC
NA	NA	TRBV20-1	TRBJ1-4	CSASRVWELFF	TGCAGTGCTAGCCGGGTTTGGGAACTGTTTTTT
NA	NA	TRBV2	TRBJ2-3	CASSYSPDTQYF	TGTGCCAGCAGTTATAGCCCAGATACGCAGTATTTT
NA	NA	TRBV5-1	TRBJ2-7	CASSLDLRTYEQYF	TGCGCCAGCAGCTTGGATCTTAGAACCTACGAGCAGTACTTC
NA	NA	TRBV19	TRBJ2-4	CASSMGGGNIQYF	TGTGCCAGTAGTATGGGCGGAGGTAACATTCAGTACTTC
NA	TRBD1	TRBV5-8	TRBJ2-7	CASSFGQGALHEQYF	TGTGCCAGCAGTTTTGGACAGGGGGCTCTACACGAGCAGTACTTC
NA	NA	TRBV5-1	TRBJ2-5	CASSLSSETQYF	TGCGCCAGCAGCTTGTCTTCCGAGACCCAGTACTTC
NA	TRBD1	TRBV25-1	TRBJ1-4	CASTPPSGTGGEKLFF	TGTGCCAGCACCCCCCCTAGTGGGACAGGGGGCGAAAAACTGTTTTTT
NA	TRBD1	TRBV28	TRBJ2-7	CASSLTGGRGDEQYF	TGTGCCAGCAGTTTAACAGGGGGCCGAGGGGACGAGCAGTACTTC
NA	TRBD1	TRBV19	TRBJ1-5	CASSAEGQGHQPQHF	TGTGCCAGTAGTGCTGAGGGACAGGGACATCAGCCCCAGCATTTT
NA	TRBD1	TRBV2	TRBJ1-2	CASSNRGHGYTF	TGTGCCAGCAGTAACAGGGGGCACGGCTACACCTTC
NA	NA	TRBV7-9	TRBJ1-2	CASSLGIYTGSEDGYTF	TGTGCCAGCAGCTTAGGAATTTATACGGGGTCGGAGGATGGCTACACCTTC
NA	TRBD1	TRBV28	TRBJ1-3	CASSQRTGTSGNTIYF	TGTGCCAGCAGTCAACGGACAGGAACCTCTGGAAACACCATATATTTT